One sample yielded the 15 T cell receptor beta chains listed below, sequenced in a study of T cells in Graves' hyperthyroidism and ophthalmopathy. It was RNA transcripts that yielded the amplified TCR beta CDR3 regions. The HTBI primer set was used in a first-round RT-PCR of the TCR CDR3. TCRdb reprocessed the multiplex PCR reads with MiXCR, giving one entry per CDR3 protein. Altogether around 350,000 distinct CDR3 sequences are present, about a sixth being singletons, with the ten largest covering around 35%. The sample was blood. Receptors were obtained from a woman in her thirties with Graves' hyperthyroidism that later progressed to Graves' ophthalmopathy.

This clonotype has a handful of counts. This sequence joins TRBV6-2 or TRBV6-3 and TRBJ2-1; perhaps TRBD1 as D (5 bases). CDR1 and CDR2 (germline): MNHEY, SVGEGT. The CDR3 runs to 13 residues. Trimming removed 8 bases at V and 1 base at J, with 9 bases between. The CDR3 loop is CASLTGSYNEQFF. Written as DNA, the CDR3 is TGTGCCAGCTTAACAGGTTCCTACAATGAGCAGTTCTTC.

A few counts support this clonotype. This sequence joins TRBV7-9 and TRBJ2-2, with D possibly matching TRBD1 (5 bases). Germline CDR1 reads SEHNR; CDR2 reads FQNEAQ (reference sequence). The ends were cut back, 4 bases at V and 0 bases at J, with 9 bases in the middle. The CDR3 has 15 residues. CDR3 loop: CASSSDRANTGELFF. The DNA for the CDR3 is TGTGCCAGCAGCTCCGACAGAGCGAACACCGGGGAGCTGTTTTTT.

This clonotype was detected ten times or more. The V call is TRBV28, the J call TRBJ2-7; the D is unclear. The germline V gene has CDR1 MDHEN and CDR2 SYDVKM. With 4 bases removed from V and 12 bases from J, the gap between germline ends came to 22 bases. The length of the CDR3 is 14 residues. In DNA form, the CDR3 reads TGTGCCAGCAGTTCATTCCCACTCTCGGGCTACCTGTACTTC. Translating it yields CASSSFPLSGYLYF.

In regard to this clonotype: A read error may explain this, as a much larger clone is one base away. V and J are TRBV20-1 and TRBJ1-6; D is unresolved. Germline V lookup: CDR1 DFQATT, CDR2 SNEGSKA (reference sequence). This CDR3 contains 14 residues. As DNA, the CDR3 is TGCAGTGCCGAGAGAGGGTTCTATAATTTACCCCTCCACTTT. Its translation is CSAERGFYNLPLHF.

The chain employs TRBV20-1 and TRBJ2-7; no firm D call. Trimming removed 4 bases from V and 5 bases from J, with 9 bases in between. The germline CDR1 and CDR2 sequences are DFQATT and SNEGSKA (reference sequence). The CDR3 spans 11 residues. The DNA for the CDR3 is TGCAGTGCTAACGGATTCCACGAGCAGTACTTC. It specifies CSANGFHEQYF.

This clonotype was observed at least ten times. The chain is built from TRBV7-8 and TRBJ1-2, with D possibly matching TRBD1 (5 bases). The CDR3 is 15 residues long. V lost 1 base to trimming and J lost 7 bases, with 16 bases between them. The germline CDR1 and CDR2 sequences are SGHVS and FQNEAQ. CDR3: CASSLVLGGAGGYTF. CDR3 in DNA: TGTGCCAGCAGCTTAGTACTTGGCGGGGCTGGTGGCTACACCTTC. Drawing the rest from reference TRBV7-8 and TRBJ1-2, the complete variable domain is GAGVSQSPRYKVAKRGQDVALRCDPISGHVSLFWYQQALGQGPEFLTYFQNEAQLDKSGLPSDRFFAERPEGSVSTLKIQRTQQEDSAVYLCASSLVLGGAGGYTFGSGTRLTVV.

The chain combines TRBV28 with TRBJ2-2, with 10 positions matching TRBD1. Germline CDR1 and CDR2: MDHEN and SYDVKM. After removal of 3 bases from V and 6 bases from J, the junction contained 7 bases not matched to a gene. The CDR3 is 16 residues long. The CDR3, as DNA: TGTGCCAGCAGTTTCCGGGACAGGGGTTTATCCGGGGAGCTGTTTTTT. Translating gives CASSFRDRGLSGELFF. Full variable domain (remainder filled in from reference TRBV28 and TRBJ2-2): DVKVTQSSRYLVKRTGEKVFLECVQDMDHENMFWYRQDPGLGLRLIYFSYDVKMKEKGDIPEGYSVSREKKERFSLILESASTNQTSMYLCASSFRDRGLSGELFFGEGSRLTVL.

This clonotype was counted many times. V gene TRBV2 combines with J gene TRBJ2-3; D is ambiguous. This CDR3 is built from 12 residues. V gave up 4 bases and J gave up 1 base, with 3 bases separating them. Germline assignment: CDR1 SNHLY and CDR2 FYNNEI. The CDR3 sequence: CASSVGTDTQYF. CDR3 nucleotide sequence: TGTGCCAGCAGTGTAGGCACAGATACGCAGTATTTT.

This clonotype was observed at least ten times. J is TRBJ2-1 and V is TRBV11-2; D might be TRBD2 (5 bases). Trimming took off 1 base at V and 2 bases at J, with 6 bases between the two ends. The CDR3 runs 14 residues. Germline V CDR1 and CDR2: SGHAT, FQNNGV. CDR3 region: CASSLGAAYNEQFF. The CDR3 nucleotides are TGTGCCAGCAGCTTAGGAGCGGCCTACAATGAGCAGTTCTTC. The variable domain in full, completed from reference TRBV11-2 and TRBJ2-1, reads EAGVAQSPRYKIIEKRQSVAFWCNPISGHATLYWYQQILGQGPKLLIQFQNNGVVDDSQLPKDRFSAERLKGVDSTLKIQPAKLEDSAVYLCASSLGAAYNEQFFGPGTRLTVL.

The J gene is TRBJ2-1, the V gene TRBV29-1, with 7 nucleotides matching TRBD1. The CDR3 is made up of 13 amino acids. Germline CDR1 and CDR2: SQVTM and ANQGSEA. V shed 6 bases, J shed 3 bases, and the junction held 5 bases outside the gene matches. CDR3 sequence: CSVYTGVYNEQFF. The DNA of the CDR3 is TGCAGCGTCTATACAGGGGTCTACAATGAGCAGTTCTTC.

This clonotype was counted ten times or more. This chain connects TRBV4-1 to TRBJ2-3; 7 bases line up with TRBD2. The V and J ends lost 0 bases and 1 base, in that order; junction bases with no gene match: 4. The CDR3 has 16 amino acids. Germline loops: CDR1 MGHRA, CDR2 YSYEKL. CDR3 in amino acids: CASSQEAGVGTDTQYF. DNA of the CDR3: TGCGCCAGCAGCCAAGAGGCGGGAGTGGGCACAGATACGCAGTATTTT.

The V call is TRBV5-6, the J call TRBJ1-1; D is unresolved. The CDR3 totals 14 residues. From germline, CDR1 is SGHDT and CDR2 YYEEEE. V lost 0 bases and J 1 base, leaving 7 bases between the germline ends. The CDR3 sequence is CASSLGYGNTEAFF. In DNA, the CDR3 is TGTGCCAGCAGCTTGGGGTACGGGAACACTGAAGCTTTCTTT. The full variable domain, completed using reference TRBV5-6 and TRBJ1-1, is DAGVTQSPTHLIKTRGQQVTLRCSPKSGHDTVSWYQQALGQGPQFIFQYYEEEERQRGNFPDRFSGHQFPNYSSELNVNALLLGDSALYLCASSLGYGNTEAFFGQGTRLTVV.

The table lists this clonotype with a few counts. The V call is TRBV4-1, the J call TRBJ1-1, with D tentatively TRBD1 (6 bases). This CDR3 comprises 17 residues. Germline V gives CDR1 MGHRA, CDR2 YSYEKL. Deletions cut 1 base from V and 0 bases from J, with 15 bases between. CDR3 coding DNA: TGCGCCAGCAGCCAAGCTTCAATCGGACAGCTGAACACTGAAGCTTTCTTT. Its protein product is CASSQASIGQLNTEAFF.

This clonotype came up many times. The genes are TRBV5-1 and TRBJ1-2; TRBD1 matches 7 bases. Looked up from germline, CDR1 is SGHRS and CDR2 is YFSETQ. The CDR3 is made up of 13 amino acids. Trimming took 1 base from V and 6 from J; bases not matched to a gene: 3. The CDR3 sequence is CASSLRGHDGYTF. CDR3 bases: TGCGCCAGCAGCTTGAGGGGGCACGATGGCTACACCTTC.

This clonotype was detected ten times or more. The chain has TRBV2 and TRBJ1-1; D is unclear. The CDR3 contains 12 residues. CDR1 and CDR2 (germline): SNHLY, FYNNEI. Trimming removed 8 bases from V and 3 bases from J, with 10 bases in between. The CDR3 protein is CASAPEDTEAFF. The CDR3 region has the DNA TGTGCCAGCGCCCCGGAGGACACTGAAGCTTTCTTT.